The rows below give T cell receptor beta chains drawn from one sample of a study of memory CD4+ T cells and cytomegalovirus serostatus. Measured with immunoSEQ multiplex PCR; TCRdb has only the in-frame clones, and not every one. The table lists about 31,000 clones, around 74% of them singletons. Sequencing used memory CD4+ T cells from blood. Receptors were obtained from an adult in good health and CMV-seronegative. Some clones in this sample may be carry-over from other donors' samples. Both conserved end residues are part of each CDR3. Each record gives: D gene, V gene, clone size, J gene, CDR3 protein, CDR3 DNA. A D gene is named only where the DNA matches it firmly. Clone size appears in some rows only: once, few, many, or a class for an expanded clone.

D: .
V: TRBV10-1
size: .
J: TRBJ1-5
CDR3: CAHAGDCGDQPQHF
DNA: TGCGCCCACGCAGGGGATTGTGGAGATCAGCCCCAGCATTTT

D: TRBD2
V: TRBV5-4
size: .
J: TRBJ2-3
CDR3: CASSLEASGLNTQYF
DNA: TGTGCCAGCAGCTTGGAAGCTAGCGGGCTTAATACGCAGTATTTT

D: TRBD1
V: TRBV7-9
size: .
J: TRBJ1-1
CDR3: CASSDTGVTEAFF
DNA: TGTGCCAGCAGCGATACAGGGGTTACTGAAGCTTTCTTT

D: .
V: TRBV11-1
size: .
J: TRBJ1-1
CDR3: CASSPLLWSVTEAFF
DNA: TGTGCCAGCAGCCCTCTTCTGTGGAGTGTCACTGAAGCTTTCTTT

D: .
V: TRBV19
size: .
J: TRBJ1-5
CDR3: CASSQSGNQPQHF
DNA: TGTGCCAGTAGTCAGAGTGGCAATCAGCCCCAGCATTTT

D: .
V: TRBV9
size: .
J: TRBJ2-2
CDR3: CASSFGRATDTGELFF
DNA: TGTGCCAGCAGCTTCGGGCGGGCCACGGACACCGGGGAGCTGTTTTTT

D: .
V: TRBV7-9
size: .
J: TRBJ1-1
CDR3: CASSKTGYEAFF
DNA: TGTGCCAGCAGTAAGACAGGCTATGAAGCTTTCTTT

D: .
V: TRBV30
size: .
J: TRBJ2-6
CDR3: CAWSDPWASGANVLTF
DNA: TGTGCCTGGAGTGACCCTTGGGCTTCTGGGGCCAACGTCCTGACTTTC

D: .
V: TRBV29-1
size: few
J: TRBJ2-2
CDR3: CSGEVGVTGGELFF
DNA: TGCAGCGGGGAGGTGGGGGTCACAGGAGGGGAGCTGTTTTTT

D: TRBD2
V: TRBV7-7
size: .
J: TRBJ2-2
CDR3: CASSLGPTSATGELFF
DNA: TGTGCTAGCAGCTTAGGTCCTACTAGCGCCACCGGGGAGCTGTTTTTT

D: TRBD1
V: TRBV5-1
size: once
J: TRBJ1-1
CDR3: CASSSDRGGTEAFF
DNA: TGCGCCAGCAGCTCGGACAGGGGCGGCACTGAAGCTTTCTTT

D: TRBD1
V: TRBV28
size: .
J: TRBJ1-3
CDR3: CASSRQGSGNTIYF
DNA: TGTGCCAGCAGTCGACAGGGTTCTGGAAACACCATATATTTT

D: .
V: TRBV7-2
size: .
J: TRBJ2-1
CDR3: CASSLGNEQFF
DNA: TGTGCCAGCAGCTTAGGTAATGAGCAGTTCTTC

D: TRBD1
V: TRBV5-5
size: .
J: TRBJ1-5
CDR3: CASSLQGNKVQPQHF
DNA: TGTGCCAGCAGCTTACAGGGGAATAAAGTCCAGCCCCAGCATTTT

D: TRBD2
V: TRBV5-1
size: .
J: TRBJ2-1
CDR3: CASSPSAGGPGNEQFF
DNA: TGCGCCAGCAGCCCCTCGGCGGGGGGGCCTGGGAATGAGCAGTTCTTC

D: .
V: TRBV10-2
size: .
J: TRBJ2-1
CDR3: CASSESVRSYNEQFF
DNA: TGCGCCAGCAGTGAGTCTGTACGGTCGTACAATGAGCAGTTCTTC

D: .
V: TRBV6-1
size: few
J: TRBJ1-6
CDR3: CASSEVGGSSYNSPLHF
DNA: TGTGCCAGCAGTGAAGTGGGGGGTAGCTCCTATAATTCACCCCTCCACTTT